Listed here are 8 T cell receptor beta chains from one sample, sequenced in a study of CD8 T cells in Susac syndrome. RNA, at about 0.45 to 1 ug, was reverse transcribed with random hexamers. TCRdb itself ran the immunoSEQ multiplex PCR reads through MiXCR, one entry per CDR3 protein. The data hold under 300,000 distinct CDR3 sequences, with approximately 95% observed a single time. Sequencing was carried out using CD4+ T cells from PBMCs. The source is a human donor with Susac syndrome.

The chain employs TRBV4-2 and TRBJ2-2; D is unclear. Germline assignment: CDR1 LGHNA and CDR2 YNFKEQ. Deletions cut 0 bases from V and 6 bases from J, with 14 bases between. CDR3 length: 16 residues. The CDR3 DNA sequence: TGTGCCAGCAGCCAAGAAATCCGTCTAGTTGCCGGGGAGCTGTTTTTT. Residues: CASSQEIRLVAGELFF.

The chain carries TRBV4-1 and TRBJ2-2, with 8 bases aligning to TRBD1. Germline V gene sequence: CDR1 MGHRA, CDR2 YSYEKL. This CDR3 region has 16 residues. V lost 0 bases and J lost 5; bases outside the gene matches: 5. The CDR3 spells CASSQEVRQGTGELFF. CDR3 nucleotide sequence: TGCGCCAGCAGCCAAGAGGTCCGACAGGGGACCGGGGAGCTGTTTTTT.

CDR3 in amino acids: CASSLAIVGNTGELFF. CDR3 sequence (DNA): TGTGCCAGCAGCTTAGCGATTGTGGGGAACACCGGGGAGCTGTTTTTT. The V call is TRBV7-9, the J call TRBJ2-2; D gene uncertain. The germline CDR1 and CDR2 sequences are SEHNR and FQNEAQ (reference sequence). Trimming shortened V by 0 bases and J by 1 base, and 9 bases separated the two germline ends. The CDR3 is 16 amino acids.

The chain carries TRBV24-1 and TRBJ2-1, with 16 bases aligning to TRBD2. From germline, CDR1 is KGHDR and CDR2 SFDVKD. V shed 3 bases and J 7 bases; nucleotides not matched to a gene: 8. There are 18 residues in the CDR3. Here the CDR3 DNA reads TGTGCCACCAGTGATCCCGGGACTAGCGGGAGGGCCAGTAATGAGCAGTTCTTC. Translating gives CATSDPGTSGRASNEQFF.

The chain joins TRBV3-1 to TRBJ2-7, with D possibly TRBD1 on 7 matching bases. The CDR3 is 15 amino acids. V shed 4 bases and J shed 8 bases, with 21 bases lying between them. Germline V gene sequence: CDR1 LGHDT, CDR2 YNNKEL (reference sequence). The CDR3 region has the DNA TGTGCCAGCAGCCCACGGGGGACAGACCTCCAGCAGCAGTACTTC. Encoded protein: CASSPRGTDLQQQYF.

The chain couples TRBV6-1 to TRBJ2-1; 7 bases line up with TRBD2. The CDR3 has 15 amino acids. Germline CDR1 reads MNHNS; CDR2 reads SASEGT. V was clipped by 6 bases and J by 10 bases; unmatched bases: 15. CDR3 protein: CASRRGGGGEPEQFF. DNA for the CDR3: TGTGCCAGCAGGCGTGGGGGGGGAGGGGAACCCGAGCAGTTCTTC.

Only one count was recorded for this clonotype. The V gene is TRBV20-1, the J gene TRBJ2-3, with 9 positions matching TRBD2. CDR1 is DFQATT and CDR2 is SNEGSKA in the germline V gene (reference sequence). The length of the CDR3 is 14 residues. V dropped 3 bases and J dropped 4; count of bases not matched to a gene: 5. As DNA, the CDR3 is TGCAGTGCTAGCCTTAGCGGGAGCCCAGATACGCAGTATTTT. Residues: CSASLSGSPDTQYF.

J is TRBJ2-3 and V is TRBV20-1, with 7 positions matching TRBD2. This CDR3 region has 13 residues. With V trimmed by 8 bases and J by 5 bases, 10 bases remained unmatched. Germline CDR1 and CDR2: DFQATT and SNEGSKA (reference sequence). CDR3 loop: CSNLPGRRDTQYF. CDR3 DNA sequence: TGCAGTAATTTACCCGGGAGGAGAGATACGCAGTATTTT.